These 26 T cell receptor beta chains originate from one sample sequenced in a study of cytomegalovirus exposure and HLA in healthy donors. PCR involved 60 Vbeta and 13 Jbeta primers. Method: immunoSEQ multiplex PCR; TCRdb's copy keeps in-frame clones and lacks some. The profile covers over 130,000 clones, with about four fifths appearing a single time and less than 3% taken by the ten largest. What was sequenced was PBMCs. The receptors come from a male donor in good health and CMV-seronegative.

J is TRBJ2-3 and V is TRBV11-2; D is uncertain. CDR3 length: 16 amino acids. V was cut by 5 bases and J by 2 bases, with 17 bases left in between. Germline V gene lookup returns CDR1 SGHAT and CDR2 FQNNGV. This CDR3 is CASSAPVLAHTDTQYF. As DNA, the CDR3 is TGTGCCAGCAGCGCCCCGGTATTAGCCCACACAGATACGCAGTATTTT.

V is TRBV7-2 and J is TRBJ2-5; D gene uncertain. Germline V gives CDR1 SGHTA, CDR2 FQGNSA. This CDR3 comprises 13 residues. Trimming left V 4 bases short and J 5 bases short, with 11 bases between. In DNA, the CDR3 is TGTGCCAGCAGCTCCCAGAACGTTGAGACCCAGTACTTC. Its translation is CASSSQNVETQYF.

This clone has a handful of counts. This chain connects TRBV5-3 to TRBJ1-1; 9 bases are shared with TRBD1. TRBV5-3 falls under the ORF class, with uncertain function. After removal of 4 bases from V and 10 bases from J, the junction contained 5 bases not matched to a gene. The CDR3 is 12 amino acids. CDR3 in DNA: TGTGCCAGAAGCCAGGACAGGGGCCGAGCTTTCTTT. Amino acid sequence: CARSQDRGRAFF.

This clone occurred a few times. The rearrangement uses TRBV5-1 and TRBJ1-6; 11 nucleotides align to TRBD1. Per germline, CDR1 SGHRS and CDR2 YFSETQ. This CDR3 is built from 19 residues. After removal of 4 bases from V and 9 bases from J, the junction contained 18 bases not matched to a gene. CDR3 protein: CASSVRTGGAVDGSSPLHF. CDR3 bases: TGCGCCAGCAGCGTTCGGACAGGGGGCGCAGTAGACGGGAGTTCACCCCTCCACTTT.

The DNA of the CDR3 is TGTGCCATCAGTGAGTCGATCCCGGGTGGCACTGAAGCTTTCTTT. Protein product: CAISESIPGGTEAFF. V and J are TRBV10-3 and TRBJ1-1; no clear D. Trimming took off 0 bases at V and 4 bases at J, with 12 bases between the two ends. The CDR3 runs 15 residues. CDR1 and CDR2 (germline): ENHRY, SYGVKD.

This chain connects TRBV4-3 to TRBJ2-2; D may be TRBD2 (6 bases). CDR1 is LGHNA, CDR2 YSLEER, per germline. The CDR3 totals 15 residues. Trimming took 1 base from V and 2 from J, leaving 8 bases between them. The CDR3 loop is CASSQAGDNTGELFF. The CDR3 region has the DNA TGCGCCAGCAGCCAAGCGGGAGATAACACCGGGGAGCTGTTTTTT.

The chain employs TRBV6-5 and TRBJ1-2; tentative D call: TRBD1 (6 bases). The CDR3 runs 11 residues. Between the trimmed V and J ends, which lost 7 bases and 8 bases, there was a span of 11 bases. Germline V gene data show CDR1 as MNHEY and CDR2 as SVGAGI. CDR3 sequence: CASTTQGGYTF. The CDR3 nucleotides read TGTGCCAGCACCACCCAGGGGGGCTACACCTTC.

The chain has TRBV7-6 and TRBJ2-2, with D possibly TRBD1 on 6 matching bases. Trimming shortened V by 4 bases and J by 5 bases, and 11 bases separated the two germline ends. The CDR3 loop spans 14 amino acids. The V gene's germline CDR1 is SGHVS and CDR2 FNYEAQ. CDR3 protein: CASSSRGFTGELFF. CDR3 sequence (DNA): TGTGCCAGCAGCTCCAGGGGATTTACCGGGGAGCTGTTTTTT.

The rearrangement links TRBV4-1 to TRBJ2-7; TRBD2 matches at 8 bases. The germline CDR1 and CDR2 sequences are MGHRA and YSYEKL. V shed 3 bases and J 4 bases; nucleotides not matched to a gene: 11. The CDR3 consists of 16 residues. The DNA of the CDR3 is TGCGCCAGCAGCCACGTGTTTAGCGGGACTTTATACGAGCAGTACTTC. This translates into CASSHVFSGTLYEQYF.

The chain recombines TRBV4-3 with TRBJ2-2, with D possibly being TRBD1 (5 bases). V shed 2 bases and J shed 0 bases, with 7 bases lying between them. The germline gives CDR1 LGHNA, CDR2 YSLEER. This CDR3 region has 15 residues. The CDR3 region has the DNA TGCGCCAGCAGCCAACTGACAGCGAACACCGGGGAGCTGTTTTTT. Protein: CASSQLTANTGELFF.

CDR3 sequence (DNA): TGTGCCAGCAGCCTCCGGGAGGGACAGGGAAACTATGGCTACACCTTC. Protein product: CASSLREGQGNYGYTF. This chain joins TRBV5-4 and TRBJ1-2; 9 nucleotides align to TRBD1. CDR3 length: 16 amino acids. The germline V gene encodes CDR1 SGHNT and CDR2 YYREEE (reference sequence). The trim removed 4 bases at V and 2 bases at J, leaving 9 bases unmatched.

This clone was counted a single time. The chain joins TRBV4-3 to TRBJ1-1; TRBD1 matches at 9 bases. This CDR3 spans 15 amino acids. The trim removed 4 bases at V and 0 bases at J, leaving 3 bases unmatched. Germline V gene lookup returns CDR1 LGHNA and CDR2 YSLEER. As DNA, the CDR3 is TGCGCCAGCAGCCGAGGGACAGGGATGAACACTGAAGCTTTCTTT. This sequence encodes CASSRGTGMNTEAFF.

V is TRBV7-3 and J is TRBJ2-1; 9 nucleotides agree with TRBD2. The germline V gene has CDR1 SGHTA and CDR2 FQGTGA. CDR3 length: 16 amino acids. V was pared by 5 bases and J by 4 bases, with 9 bases of the junction left unmatched. The CDR3 DNA reads as TGTGCCAGCAGCACTCTAGCGGGAATCAGATACAATGAGCAGTTCTTC. Translating gives CASSTLAGIRYNEQFF.

The chain has TRBV6-1 and TRBJ1-1; D remains ambiguous. The V end lost 7 bases, the J end lost 5 bases, and 11 bases lay between the germline ends. Germline V gene lookup returns CDR1 MNHNS and CDR2 SASEGT. The length of the CDR3 is 12 residues. CDR3 sequence reads: CASTLTGTEAFF. For the CDR3, the DNA is TGTGCCAGCACCCTGACCGGGACTGAAGCTTTCTTT.

The chain couples TRBV6-5 to TRBJ2-1; 11 bases map to TRBD2. This CDR3 is built from 15 residues. Germline lookup yields CDR1 MNHEY and CDR2 SVGAGI. The ends lost 7 bases at V and 6 bases at J; junction bases unmatched: 8. This CDR3 reads CASTPGTSGTNEQFF. CDR3 coding DNA: TGTGCCAGCACCCCGGGGACTAGCGGTACCAATGAGCAGTTCTTC.

The CDR3 nucleotides read TGTGCCAGCAGCTTAGTTGTTCGCACCGGGGAGCTGTTTTTT. Residues: CASSLVVRTGELFF. V is TRBV7-2 and J is TRBJ2-2; no clear D gene. V was shortened by 1 base and J by 4 bases, with 7 bases between the two germline ends. CDR1 and CDR2 (germline): SGHTA, FQGNSA. The CDR3 is made up of 14 amino acids.

This chain joins TRBV5-1 and TRBJ2-7, with D perhaps TRBD2 (6 bases). The CDR3 extends over 17 amino acids. V lost 0 bases and J 6 bases, leaving 22 bases between the germline ends. CDR1 is SGHRS and CDR2 is YFSETQ in the germline V gene. The CDR3 loop reads CASSLDRRGGVGSEQYF. CDR3 bases: TGCGCCAGCAGCTTGGATCGCCGGGGCGGGGTGGGAAGCGAGCAGTACTTC.

The chain is built from TRBV15 and TRBJ2-5; D is possibly TRBD2 (5 bases). With 2 bases removed from V and 1 base from J, the gap between germline ends came to 11 bases. Germline V gene sequence: CDR1 LNHNV, CDR2 YYDKDF (reference sequence). This CDR3 comprises 15 residues. CDR3 bases: TGTGCCACCAGCAGACGGGGAAGCGGCCAAGAGACCCAGTACTTC. Residues: CATSRRGSGQETQYF.

This chain uses TRBV2 with TRBJ2-2, with 13 bases identical to TRBD2. V gave up 4 bases and J gave up 5 bases; unmatched junction bases: 7. In germline, CDR1 is SNHLY, CDR2 FYNNEI. CDR3 size: 17 residues. The DNA for the CDR3 is TGTGCCAGCAGTGCCCCAGGACTAGCGGGAGTTACCGGGGAGCTGTTTTTT. Translation gives CASSAPGLAGVTGELFF.

This chain links TRBV5-4 with TRBJ2-7, with D possibly TRBD1 on 7 matching bases. The CDR3 is 14 residues long. CDR1 and CDR2 (germline): SGHNT, YYREEE (reference sequence). V lost 1 base and J 6 bases, leaving 14 bases between the germline ends. The CDR3 loop is CASSLWQGGSEQYF. The CDR3 nucleotides read TGTGCCAGCAGCTTGTGGCAGGGGGGAAGCGAGCAGTACTTC.

The chain couples TRBV6-6 to TRBJ2-5; 7 nucleotides align to TRBD2. The CDR3 consists of 15 residues. The germline gives CDR1 MNHNY, CDR2 SVGAGI (reference sequence). V trimming: 5 bases; J trimming: 1 base; junction bases outside the gene matches: 7. CDR3 loop: CASSHPLAFQETQYF. DNA of the CDR3: TGTGCCAGCAGTCATCCACTAGCGTTCCAAGAGACCCAGTACTTC.

This chain connects TRBV6-5 to TRBJ2-3; tentative D call: TRBD2 (5 bases). CDR3 size: 14 residues. Germline V gene sequence: CDR1 MNHEY, CDR2 SVGAGI. Trimming took 8 bases from V and 0 from J, leaving 12 bases between them. In DNA, the CDR3 is TGTGCCAGCCGGAATGGCGGGAGCACAGATACGCAGTATTTT. Amino acid sequence: CASRNGGSTDTQYF.

This clone appeared a few times. J is TRBJ2-1 and V is TRBV27; D is ambiguous. The length of the CDR3 is 13 residues. CDR1 MNHEY and CDR2 SMNVEV come from the germline V gene (reference sequence). Trimming shortened V by 2 bases and J by 1 base, and 3 bases separated the two germline ends. The CDR3 coding sequence is TGTGCCAGCAGTTTAGTATCCTACAATGAGCAGTTCTTC. Amino acid sequence: CASSLVSYNEQFF.

J is TRBJ2-7 and V is TRBV7-3; 10 bases match TRBD1. Germline values: CDR1 SGHTA, CDR2 FQGTGA. This CDR3 has 14 amino acids. J lost 3 bases, V lost 5 bases, and 4 bases had no gene match. The CDR3 loop reads CASSRDRGDYEQYF. The CDR3 region has the DNA TGTGCCAGCAGCCGGGACAGGGGAGACTACGAGCAGTACTTC.

This chain connects TRBV19 to TRBJ2-3, with TRBD1 matching over 11 bases. There are 16 residues in the CDR3. The V and J ends lost 3 bases and 4 bases, in that order; junction bases with no gene match: 6. The germline gives CDR1 LNHDA, CDR2 SQIVND (reference sequence). CDR3 in amino acids: CASSMGDRGWADTQYF. As DNA, the CDR3 is TGTGCCAGTAGTATGGGGGACAGGGGGTGGGCAGATACGCAGTATTTT.

There are a few counts of this clone. The gene calls are TRBV25-1 and TRBJ1-1; 10 bases align to TRBD1. The length of the CDR3 is 15 residues. The germline V gene has CDR1 MGHDK and CDR2 SYGVNS. V lost 4 bases, J lost 3 bases, and 5 bases stayed unmatched. DNA for the CDR3: TGTGCCAGCAGTGGCCACGGACAGGGGGACACTGAAGCTTTCTTT. It yields the protein CASSGHGQGDTEAFF.